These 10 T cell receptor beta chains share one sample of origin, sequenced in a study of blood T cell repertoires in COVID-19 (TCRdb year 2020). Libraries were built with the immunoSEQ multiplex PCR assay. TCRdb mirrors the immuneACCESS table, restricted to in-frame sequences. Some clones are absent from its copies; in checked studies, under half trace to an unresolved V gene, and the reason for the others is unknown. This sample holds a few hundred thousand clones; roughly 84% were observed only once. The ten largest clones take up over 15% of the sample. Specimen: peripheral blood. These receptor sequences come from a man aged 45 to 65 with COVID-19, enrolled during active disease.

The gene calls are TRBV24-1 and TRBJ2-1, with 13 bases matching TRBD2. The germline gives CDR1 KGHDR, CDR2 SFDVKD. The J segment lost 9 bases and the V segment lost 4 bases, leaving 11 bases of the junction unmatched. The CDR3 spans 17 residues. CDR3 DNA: TGTGCCACCAGTGACCCAGGGACTAGCGGGGCCCTAGGTGAGCAGTTCTTC. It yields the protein CATSDPGTSGALGEQFF.

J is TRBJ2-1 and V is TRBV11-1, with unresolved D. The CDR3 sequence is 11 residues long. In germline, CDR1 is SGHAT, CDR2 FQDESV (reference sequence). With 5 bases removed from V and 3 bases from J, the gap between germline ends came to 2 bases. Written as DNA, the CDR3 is TGTGCCAGCAGCCACTACAATGAGCAGTTCTTC. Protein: CASSHYNEQFF.

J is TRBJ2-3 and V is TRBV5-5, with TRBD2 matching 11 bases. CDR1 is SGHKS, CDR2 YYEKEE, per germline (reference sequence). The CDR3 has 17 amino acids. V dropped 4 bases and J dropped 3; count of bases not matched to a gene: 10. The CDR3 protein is CASSPAPLAGVTDTQYF. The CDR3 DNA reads TGTGCCAGCAGCCCCGCCCCACTAGCGGGAGTAACAGATACGCAGTATTTT.

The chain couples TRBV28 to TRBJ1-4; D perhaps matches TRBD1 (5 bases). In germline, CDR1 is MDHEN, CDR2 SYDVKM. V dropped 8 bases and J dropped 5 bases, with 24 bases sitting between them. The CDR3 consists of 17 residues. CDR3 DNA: TGTGCCAGCGGGGGGGTCTCTTCAGGGTTTCGGAATGAAAAACTGTTTTTT. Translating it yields CASGGVSSGFRNEKLFF.

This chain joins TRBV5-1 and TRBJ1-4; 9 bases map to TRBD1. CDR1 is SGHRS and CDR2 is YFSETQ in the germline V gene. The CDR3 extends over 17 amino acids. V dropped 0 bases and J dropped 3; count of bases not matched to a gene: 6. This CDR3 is CASSLGGTGIANEKLFF. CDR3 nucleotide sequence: TGCGCCAGCAGCTTGGGCGGGACAGGGATCGCTAATGAAAAACTGTTTTTT.

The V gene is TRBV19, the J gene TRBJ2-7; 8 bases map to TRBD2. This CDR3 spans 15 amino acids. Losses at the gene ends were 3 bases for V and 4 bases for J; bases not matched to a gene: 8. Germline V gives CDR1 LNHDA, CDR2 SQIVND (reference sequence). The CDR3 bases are TGTGCCAGTAGTATGGGGAGCGGGAGCGTTTACGAGCAGTACTTC. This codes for CASSMGSGSVYEQYF.

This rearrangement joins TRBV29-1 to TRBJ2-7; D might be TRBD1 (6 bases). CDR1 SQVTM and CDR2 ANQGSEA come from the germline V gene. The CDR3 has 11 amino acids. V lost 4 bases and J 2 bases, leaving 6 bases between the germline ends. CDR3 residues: CSVGTAYEQYF. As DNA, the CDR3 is TGCAGCGTTGGGACAGCCTACGAGCAGTACTTC.

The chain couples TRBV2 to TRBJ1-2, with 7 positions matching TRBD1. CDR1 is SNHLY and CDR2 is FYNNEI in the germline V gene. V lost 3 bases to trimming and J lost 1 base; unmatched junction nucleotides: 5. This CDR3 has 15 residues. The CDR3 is CASSEGQGVNYGYTF. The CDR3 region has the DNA TGTGCCAGCAGTGAGGGCCAGGGGGTTAACTATGGCTACACCTTC.

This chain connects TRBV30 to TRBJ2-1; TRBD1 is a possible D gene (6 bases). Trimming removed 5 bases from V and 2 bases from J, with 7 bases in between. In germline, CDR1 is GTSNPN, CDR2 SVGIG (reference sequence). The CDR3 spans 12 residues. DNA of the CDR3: TGTGCCTGGGAGGGGGCCTACAATGAGCAGTTCTTC. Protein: CAWEGAYNEQFF.

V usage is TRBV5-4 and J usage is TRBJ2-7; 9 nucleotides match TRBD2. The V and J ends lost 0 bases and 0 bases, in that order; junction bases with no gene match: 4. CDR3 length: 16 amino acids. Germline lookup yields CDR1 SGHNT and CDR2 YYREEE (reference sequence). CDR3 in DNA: TGTGCCAGCAGCTTGGTATCTAGCGGGGCCTCCTACGAGCAGTACTTC. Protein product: CASSLVSSGASYEQYF.